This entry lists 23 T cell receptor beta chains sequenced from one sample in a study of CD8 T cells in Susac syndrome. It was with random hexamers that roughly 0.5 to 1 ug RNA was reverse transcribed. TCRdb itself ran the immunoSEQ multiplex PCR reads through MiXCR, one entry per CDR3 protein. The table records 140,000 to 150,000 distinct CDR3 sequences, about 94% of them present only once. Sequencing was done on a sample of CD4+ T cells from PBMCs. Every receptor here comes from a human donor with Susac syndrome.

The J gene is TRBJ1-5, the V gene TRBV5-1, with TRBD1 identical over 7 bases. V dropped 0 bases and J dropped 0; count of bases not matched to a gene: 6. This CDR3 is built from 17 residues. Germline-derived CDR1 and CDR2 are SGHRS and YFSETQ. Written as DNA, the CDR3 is TGCGCCAGCAGCTTGGGGACAGGCAAGAATAGCAATCAGCCCCAGCATTTT. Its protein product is CASSLGTGKNSNQPQHF.

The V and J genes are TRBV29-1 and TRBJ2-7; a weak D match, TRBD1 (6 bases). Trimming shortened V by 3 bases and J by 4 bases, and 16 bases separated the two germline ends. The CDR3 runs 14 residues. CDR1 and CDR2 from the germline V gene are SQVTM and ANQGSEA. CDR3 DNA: TGCAGCGTTGACGGAACAGGGTTGGGATACGAGCAGTACTTC. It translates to CSVDGTGLGYEQYF.

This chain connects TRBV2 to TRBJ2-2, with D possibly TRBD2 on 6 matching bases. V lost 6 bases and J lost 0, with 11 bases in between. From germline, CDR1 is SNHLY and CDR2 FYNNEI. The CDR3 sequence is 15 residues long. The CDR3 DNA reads TGTGCCAGCAGAACGGGAGCCGCGAACACCGGGGAGCTGTTTTTT. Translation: CASRTGAANTGELFF.

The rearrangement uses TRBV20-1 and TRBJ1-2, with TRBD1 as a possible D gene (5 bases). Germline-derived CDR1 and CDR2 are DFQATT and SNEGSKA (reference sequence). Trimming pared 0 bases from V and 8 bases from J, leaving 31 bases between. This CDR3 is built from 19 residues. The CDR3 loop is CSARDVSGGEKGWRRGYTF. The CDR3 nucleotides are TGCAGTGCTAGAGATGTCTCAGGAGGGGAGAAGGGGTGGAGGAGGGGCTACACCTTC.

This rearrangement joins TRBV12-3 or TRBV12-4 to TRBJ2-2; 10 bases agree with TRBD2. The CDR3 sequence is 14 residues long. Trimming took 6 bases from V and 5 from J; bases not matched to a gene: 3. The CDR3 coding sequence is TGTGCCAGCAGACCGGGACTAGCGACCGGGGAGCTGTTTTTT. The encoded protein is CASRPGLATGELFF.

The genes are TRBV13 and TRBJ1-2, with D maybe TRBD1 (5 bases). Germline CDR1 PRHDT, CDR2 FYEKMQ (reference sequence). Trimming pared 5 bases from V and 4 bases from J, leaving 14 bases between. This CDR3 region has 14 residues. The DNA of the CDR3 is TGTGCCAGCAGCGCGCGGGGAGGGGTCTATGGCTACACCTTC. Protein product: CASSARGGVYGYTF.

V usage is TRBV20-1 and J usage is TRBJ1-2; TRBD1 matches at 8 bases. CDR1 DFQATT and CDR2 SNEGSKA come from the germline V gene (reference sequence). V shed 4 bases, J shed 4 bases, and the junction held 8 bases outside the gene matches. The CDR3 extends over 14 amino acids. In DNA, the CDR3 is TGCAGTGCTACCCGGGACAGGAACTTCTATGGCTACACCTTC. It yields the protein CSATRDRNFYGYTF.

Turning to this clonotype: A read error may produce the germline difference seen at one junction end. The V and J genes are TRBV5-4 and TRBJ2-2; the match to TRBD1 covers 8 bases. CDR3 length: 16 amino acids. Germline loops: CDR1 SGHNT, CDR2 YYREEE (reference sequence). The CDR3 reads CASSGPRDRNSGELFF. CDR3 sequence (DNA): TGTGCCAGCAGCGGCCCCCGGGACAGGAACTCCGGGGAGCTGTTTTTT.

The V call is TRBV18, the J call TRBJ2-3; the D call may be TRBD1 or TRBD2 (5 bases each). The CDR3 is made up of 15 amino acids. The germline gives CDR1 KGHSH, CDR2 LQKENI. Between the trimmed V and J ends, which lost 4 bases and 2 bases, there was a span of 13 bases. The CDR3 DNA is TGTGCCAGCTCACGCCGGGACGGCAACACAGATACGCAGTATTTT. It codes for CASSRRDGNTDTQYF.

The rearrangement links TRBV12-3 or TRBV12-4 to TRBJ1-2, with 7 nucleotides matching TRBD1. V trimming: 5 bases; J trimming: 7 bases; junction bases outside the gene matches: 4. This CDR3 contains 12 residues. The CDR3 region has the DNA TGTGCCAGCAGTCACACAGGGGTTGGCTACACCTTC. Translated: CASSHTGVGYTF.

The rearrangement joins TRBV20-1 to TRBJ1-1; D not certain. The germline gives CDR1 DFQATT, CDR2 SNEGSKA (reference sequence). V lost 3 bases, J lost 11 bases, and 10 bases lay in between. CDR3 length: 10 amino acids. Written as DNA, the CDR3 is TGCAGTGCTAGCGACCGGTCCGCTTTCTTT. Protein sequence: CSASDRSAFF.

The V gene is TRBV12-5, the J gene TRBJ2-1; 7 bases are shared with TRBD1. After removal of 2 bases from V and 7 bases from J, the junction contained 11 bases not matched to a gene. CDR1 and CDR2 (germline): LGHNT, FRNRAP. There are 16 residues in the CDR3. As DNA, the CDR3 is TGTGCTAGTGGTTTGATCCTCACAGGGGAAGGGAATGAGCAGTTCTTC. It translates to CASGLILTGEGNEQFF. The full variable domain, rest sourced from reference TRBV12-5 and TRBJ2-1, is DARVTQTPRHKVTEMGQEVTMRCQPILGHNTVFWYRQTMMQGLELLAYFRNRAPLDDSGMPKDRFSAEMPDATLATLKIQPSEPRDSAVYFCASGLILTGEGNEQFFGPGTRLTVL.

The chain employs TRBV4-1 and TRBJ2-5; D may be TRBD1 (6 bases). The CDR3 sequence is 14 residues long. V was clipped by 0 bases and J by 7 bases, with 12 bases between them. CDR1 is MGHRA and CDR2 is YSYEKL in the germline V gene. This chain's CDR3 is CASSQESGAGTQYF. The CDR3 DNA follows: TGCGCCAGCAGCCAAGAGTCAGGGGCAGGGACCCAGTACTTC.

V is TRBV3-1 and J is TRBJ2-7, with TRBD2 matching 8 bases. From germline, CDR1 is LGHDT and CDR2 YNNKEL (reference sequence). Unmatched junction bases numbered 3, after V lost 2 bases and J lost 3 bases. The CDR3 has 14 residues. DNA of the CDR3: TGTGCCAGCAGCCAACTCGGGGGGGGCTACGAGCAGTACTTC. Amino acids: CASSQLGGGYEQYF.

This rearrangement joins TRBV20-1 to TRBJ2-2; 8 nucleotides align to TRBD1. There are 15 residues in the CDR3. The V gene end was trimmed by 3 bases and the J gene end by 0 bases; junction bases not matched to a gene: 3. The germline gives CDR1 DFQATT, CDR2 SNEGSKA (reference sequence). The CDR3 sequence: CSASRGQANTGELFF. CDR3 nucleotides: TGCAGTGCTAGCAGGGGACAGGCGAACACCGGGGAGCTGTTTTTT.

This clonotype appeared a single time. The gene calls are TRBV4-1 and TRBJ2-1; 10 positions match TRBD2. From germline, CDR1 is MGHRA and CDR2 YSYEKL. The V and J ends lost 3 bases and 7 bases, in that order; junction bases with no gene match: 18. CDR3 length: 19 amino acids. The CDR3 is CASSHTQARASGGRNEQFF. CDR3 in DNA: TGCGCCAGCAGCCATACTCAGGCGAGGGCTAGCGGGGGCCGTAATGAGCAGTTCTTC.

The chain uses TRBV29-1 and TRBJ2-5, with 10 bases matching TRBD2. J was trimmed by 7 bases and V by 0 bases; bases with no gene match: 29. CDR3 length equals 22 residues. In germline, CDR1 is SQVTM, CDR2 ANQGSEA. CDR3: CSVEELNEAGISGRVVVSTQYF. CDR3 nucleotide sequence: TGCAGCGTTGAAGAACTTAATGAGGCTGGGATCAGCGGGAGGGTAGTCGTGTCGACCCAGTACTTC.

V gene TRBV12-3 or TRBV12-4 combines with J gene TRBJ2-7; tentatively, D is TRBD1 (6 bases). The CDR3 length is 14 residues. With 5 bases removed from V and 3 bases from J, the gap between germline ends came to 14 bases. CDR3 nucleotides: TGTGCCAGCAGTCCCGGGACACCAAACTACGAGCAGTACTTC. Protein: CASSPGTPNYEQYF.

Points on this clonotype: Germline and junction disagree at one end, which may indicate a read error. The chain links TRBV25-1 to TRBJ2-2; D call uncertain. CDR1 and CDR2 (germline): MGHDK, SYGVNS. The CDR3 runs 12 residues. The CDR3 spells CASSPKTGELFF. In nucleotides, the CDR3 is TGTGCCAGCAGCCCGAAGACCGGGGAGCTGTTTTTT.

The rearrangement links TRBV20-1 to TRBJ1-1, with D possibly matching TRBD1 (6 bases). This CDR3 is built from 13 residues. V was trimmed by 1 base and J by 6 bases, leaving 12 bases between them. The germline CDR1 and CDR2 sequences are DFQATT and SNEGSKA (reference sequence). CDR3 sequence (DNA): TGCAGTGCTAGAGTCGAGGGGGGGCCTGAAGCTTTCTTT. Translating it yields CSARVEGGPEAFF.

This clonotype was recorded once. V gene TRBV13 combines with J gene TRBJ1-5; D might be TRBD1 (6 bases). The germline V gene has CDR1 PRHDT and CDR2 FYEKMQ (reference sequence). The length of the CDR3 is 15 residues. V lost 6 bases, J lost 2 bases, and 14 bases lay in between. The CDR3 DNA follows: TGTGCCAGCAGGAGAGGGGGAAGGGGCAATCAGCCCCAGCATTTT. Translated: CASRRGGRGNQPQHF.

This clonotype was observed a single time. The CDR3 loop reads CAISDSDRMAREAFF. CDR3 DNA sequence: TGTGCCATCAGTGATTCGGACAGAATGGCCAGGGAAGCTTTCTTT. The V call is TRBV10-3, the J call TRBJ1-1; a possible D gene is TRBD1 (6 bases). CDR3 length: 15 amino acids. Trimming left V 3 bases short and J 8 bases short, with 19 bases between. Germline CDR1 reads ENHRY; CDR2 reads SYGVKD.

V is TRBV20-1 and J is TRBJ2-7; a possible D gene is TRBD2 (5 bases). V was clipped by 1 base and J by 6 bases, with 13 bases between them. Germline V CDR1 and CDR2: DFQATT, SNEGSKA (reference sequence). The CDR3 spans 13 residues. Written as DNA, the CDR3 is TGCAGTGCTAGAGTTTTAGGCGGAGGCGAGCAGTACTTC. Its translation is CSARVLGGGEQYF.